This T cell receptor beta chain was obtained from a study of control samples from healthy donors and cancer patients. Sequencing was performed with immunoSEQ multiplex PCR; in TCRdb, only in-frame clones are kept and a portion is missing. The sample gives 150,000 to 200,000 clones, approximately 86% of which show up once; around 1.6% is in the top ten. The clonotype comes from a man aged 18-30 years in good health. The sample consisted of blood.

CDR3 in DNA: TGTGCCTGGATGGGGGACAGGGGATTATACAATTCACCCCTCCACTTT. The encoded protein is CAWMGDRGLYNSPLHF. This chain links TRBV30 with TRBJ1-6; the match to TRBD1 covers 10 bases. CDR3 length: 16 residues. V dropped 4 bases and J dropped 7; count of bases not matched to a gene: 10. CDR1 and CDR2 from the germline V gene are GTSNPN and SVGIG (reference sequence).